This paragraph reports one T cell receptor beta chain. This clone was counted only a few times. No antigen is known for it. Base qualities are not provided; no much larger clone lies one nucleotide away. This sample is part of a study of shared clonotypes between healthy human individuals (TCRdb year 2020). Study-wide context: The cohort comprised two women and a few men aged 18 to 49 years. Per donor, leukapheresis produced somewhere between about 0.94 and 8.9 billion PBMCs. For each donor, three plates each were used for CD4 naive and CD4 memory, two plates were used for CD8 naive, and one plate was used for CD8 memory. To estimate repertoire size and how much clonotype sharing occurs between individuals, the study deeply sequenced the blood TCR repertoires of several healthy adults. Different laboratories and diverse techniques were used to prepare libraries and sequence TCR repertoires, to increase sequencing depth and limit assay-specific biases.

Using the deep immunoSEQ assay, multiplex PCR amplified TCR CDR3 regions from genomic DNA. Extracted genomic DNA from each cell subset was distributed evenly across all wells of several immunoSEQ 96-well plates, and each plate was treated as a replicate. Each replicate PCR for sorted subsets received roughly 0.2 ug genomic DNA, equal to about 30,000 T cell genomes. The purified libraries were quantified using a Qubit 3.0 fluorometer, sized with a Bioanalyzer 2100, and then quantified again using the KAPA Library Quantification kit. Each immunoSEQ 96-well plate was sequenced on its own single-read 150-cycle Illumina NextSeq 550 flow cell. The source study handled its data this way. Because only junctional sequences without quality scores were contained in the immunoSEQ output, filtering matching that applied to full-length reads could not be performed. Sequences were annotated with PyIR, a Python wrapper for IgBLAST v1.9, using IMGT germline references to assign V/J genes and CDR3. Reads were filtered out if the reads had weak V/J assignments (E-value above 1e-6), no CDR3, stop codons, out-of-frame junctions, or ambiguous translated residues. A V3J clonotype was defined by an identical inferred V gene, J gene, and CDR3 amino acid sequence. To compute the percentage overlap between repertoires, the number of shared unique clonotypes was divided by the size of the smaller repertoire. Three approaches were used to assess repertoire richness: RTK rarefaction, the Chao1 estimator, and Recon v2.1 estimates of unobserved clonotypes. OLGA was used to compute generation probabilities for all TCRbeta clonotypes that the gDNA method yielded from a handful of donors. Drawn from immuneACCESS, this table holds only the in-frame rearrangements with V and J called that TCRdb kept. Clones are partly lost; checked studies trace under half to an unresolved V gene and leave the rest unexplained. The D gene and trimming were derived from the DNA, and the V and J assignments and clone size from that table. This sample lists about 2 million clones; roughly 94% were detected once. In total, the top ten clones hold 1.2% of the sample.

Study-level results and caveats: Based on pairwise subsampling, the degree of clonotype sharing among donors was expected to be affected by sequencing depth. Rarefaction of sorted-subset datasets indicated incomplete sequencing despite the large sequencing depth. Larger estimated clonotype richness was generally found for naive subsets than for memory subsets. Compared with non-shared clonotypes, clonotypes shared by all four sorted-subset donors had higher generation probabilities. Sampling was restricted to blood, and TCR repertoires in tissue are likely to differ from TCR repertoires in blood. Because the study included only a small number of donors, the genetic and exposure-history diversity represented was limited. Sharing across a few donors was observed for roughly 5.4% of naive CD4, over 3% of naive CD8, 2% to 2.5% of memory CD4, and about 0.4% of memory CD8 clonotypes.

For the CD8 naive samples, CD45RO-negative cells were positively selected for CCR7, yielding a CD45RA+CCR7+ population from which TemRA cells were excluded. Donors were healthy HIV-negative adults with no recently reported acute infections or vaccinations. Only Caucasian adults living in Nashville, Tennessee, USA were represented among the donors. Blood was collected by leukapheresis, and PBMCs were isolated by Ficoll-Histopaque density gradient centrifugation and then cryopreserved in liquid nitrogen vapor phase. Analytical flow cytometry was used to check the purity and quantity of every magnetically sorted T cell population. From each sorted fraction, genomic DNA was isolated and quantified by UV absorbance on a Nanodrop 2000c. This receptor was identified in a man between 18 and 35 years old in good health. The sequenced sample consisted of naive CD8+ T cells sorted from blood. Per the publication, the cell subset or site label means: CD45RA+CCR7+.

The nucleotide sequence reads TGTGCCTGGAGTGTAGGGCAGGACTACGAGCAGTACTTC. This yields the protein CAWSVGQDYEQYF. The chain employs TRBV30 and TRBJ2-7; the D gene cannot be named for sure. The germline V gene (reference sequence) gives CDR1 as GTSNPN and CDR2 as SVGIG. The CDR3 numbers 13 residues from cysteine through phenylalanine. CDR3 DNA only is kept here, 39 bases in frame from base 1. V is reduced by 0 bases and J by 3 bases, leaving a spacing of 9 bases between them.